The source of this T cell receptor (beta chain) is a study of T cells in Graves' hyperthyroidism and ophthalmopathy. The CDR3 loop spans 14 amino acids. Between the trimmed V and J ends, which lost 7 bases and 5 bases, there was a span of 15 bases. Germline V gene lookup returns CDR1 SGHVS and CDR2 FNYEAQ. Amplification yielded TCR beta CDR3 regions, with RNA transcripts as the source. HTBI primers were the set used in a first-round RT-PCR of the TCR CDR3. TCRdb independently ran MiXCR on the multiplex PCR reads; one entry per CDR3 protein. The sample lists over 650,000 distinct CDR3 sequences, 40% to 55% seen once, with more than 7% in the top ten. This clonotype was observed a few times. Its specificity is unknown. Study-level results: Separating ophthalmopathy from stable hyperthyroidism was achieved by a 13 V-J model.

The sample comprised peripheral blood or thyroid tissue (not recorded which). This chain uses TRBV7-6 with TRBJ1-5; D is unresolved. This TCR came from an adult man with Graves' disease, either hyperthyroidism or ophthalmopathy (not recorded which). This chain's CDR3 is CASTAQDGDQPQHF. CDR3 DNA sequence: TGTGCCAGCACCGCCCAGGACGGAGATCAGCCCCAGCATTTT.